Sequencing of this T cell receptor (beta chain) was carried out in a study of blood T cell repertoires in COVID-19. Produced via immunoSEQ multiplex PCR; TCRdb's table is partial and in-frame only. The table includes under 250,000 clones, roughly 80% detected once. The CDR3 contains 17 residues. The germline V gene encodes CDR1 SGHVS and CDR2 FNYEAQ. With V trimmed by 4 bases and J by 3 bases, 14 bases remained unmatched. In this sample, this clone turned up many times. This chain links TRBV7-6 with TRBJ2-7; 8 nucleotides match TRBD1. This sequence was found in a middle-aged woman with acute COVID-19. Source material: PBMCs or T cells enriched from blood (not recorded which). The CDR3 region has the DNA TGTGCCAGCAGCTCCACGGCGACAGGGGAAGATCGCTACGAGCAGTACTTC. Translation: CASSSTATGEDRYEQYF.